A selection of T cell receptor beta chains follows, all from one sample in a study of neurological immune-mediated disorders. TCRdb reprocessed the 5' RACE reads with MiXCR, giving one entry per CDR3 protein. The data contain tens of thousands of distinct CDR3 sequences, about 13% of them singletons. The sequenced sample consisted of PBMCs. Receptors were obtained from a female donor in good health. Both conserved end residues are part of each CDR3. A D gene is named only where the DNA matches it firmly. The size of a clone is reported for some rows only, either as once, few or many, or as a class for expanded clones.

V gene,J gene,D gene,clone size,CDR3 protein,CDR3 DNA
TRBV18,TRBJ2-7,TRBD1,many,CASSPRQGYEQYF,TGTGCCAGCTCACCACGACAGGGCTACGAGCAGTACTTC
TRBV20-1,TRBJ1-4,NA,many,CSAAAQGRNEKLFF,TGCAGTGCGGCAGCGCAGGGCCGTAATGAAAAACTGTTTTTT
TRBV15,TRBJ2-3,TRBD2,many,CATSTTSDSTDTQYF,TGTGCCACCAGCACAACTAGCGACAGCACAGATACGCAGTATTTT
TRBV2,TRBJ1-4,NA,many,CASSLRQVGVREKLFF,TGTGCCAGCAGTCTTAGACAGGTCGGTGTCCGTGAAAAACTGTTTTTT
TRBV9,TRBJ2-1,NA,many,CASSVGETTYNEQFF,TGTGCCAGCAGCGTAGGGGAGACTACTTACAATGAGCAGTTCTTC
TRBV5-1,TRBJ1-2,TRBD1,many,CASSSSGTGGDYGYTF,TGCGCCAGCAGTAGTTCCGGGACAGGGGGCGACTATGGCTACACCTTC
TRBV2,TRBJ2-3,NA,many,CASSDRWGADTQYF,TGTGCCAGCAGTGATCGATGGGGGGCAGATACGCAGTATTTT
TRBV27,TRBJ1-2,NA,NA,CASIFDTTPQGYTF,TGTGCCAGCATCTTCGACACAACCCCCCAAGGCTACACCTTC
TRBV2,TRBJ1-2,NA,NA,CASSEGVGARYYGYTF,TGTGCCAGCAGTGAAGGTGTGGGGGCGCGTTACTATGGCTACACCTTC
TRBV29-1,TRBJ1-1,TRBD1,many,CSGRGQGLSTEAFF,TGCAGCGGCCGCGGACAGGGGCTGAGTACTGAAGCTTTCTTT
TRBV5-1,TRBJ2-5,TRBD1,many,CASSLSRTGLGETQYF,TGCGCCAGCAGCTTGTCGCGGACAGGGTTGGGAGAGACCCAGTACTTC
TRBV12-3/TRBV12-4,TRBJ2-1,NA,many,CASSPTAAGTQLYDEQFF,TGTGCCAGCAGTCCCACCGCAGCCGGGACCCAGTTGTACGATGAGCAGTTCTTC
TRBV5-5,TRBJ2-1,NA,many,CASSGKTGWIQFF,TGTGCCAGCAGCGGAAAGACAGGCTGGATCCAGTTCTTC
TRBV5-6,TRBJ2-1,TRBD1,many,CASSWTGGVEQFF,TGTGCCAGCAGCTGGACAGGGGGCGTTGAGCAGTTCTTC
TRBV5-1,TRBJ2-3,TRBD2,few,CASSQTSGSTDTQYF,TGCGCCAGCAGCCAGACTAGCGGGAGCACAGATACGCAGTATTTT
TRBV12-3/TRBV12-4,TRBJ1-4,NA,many,CASSLGQSTNEKLFF,TGTGCCAGCAGTTTAGGACAGAGTACTAATGAAAAACTGTTTTTT
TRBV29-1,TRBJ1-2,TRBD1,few,CSVGPGQGNYGYTF,TGCAGCGTTGGTCCGGGACAGGGGAACTATGGCTACACCTTC
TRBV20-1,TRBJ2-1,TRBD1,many,CSARPGQGGSEQFF,TGCAGTGCTAGACCGGGACAGGGAGGGAGTGAGCAGTTCTTC
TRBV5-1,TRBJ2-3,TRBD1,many,CASSLGGTGGYADTQYF,TGCGCCAGCAGCTTGGGGGGGACAGGGGGCTACGCAGATACGCAGTATTTT
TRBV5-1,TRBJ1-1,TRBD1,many,CASSLSTGELVAFF,TGCGCCAGCAGCTTGTCGACAGGGGAGTTGGTAGCTTTCTTT
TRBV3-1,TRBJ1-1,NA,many,CASSFTDTEAFF,TGTGCCAGCAGCTTCACCGACACTGAAGCTTTCTTT
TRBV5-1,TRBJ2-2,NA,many,CASSLAGGDTGELFF,TGCGCCAGCAGCTTGGCCGGCGGCGACACCGGGGAGCTGTTTTTT
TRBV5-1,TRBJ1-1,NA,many,CASSGGRAVNTEAFF,TGCGCCAGCAGCGGGGGACGCGCCGTGAACACTGAAGCTTTCTTT
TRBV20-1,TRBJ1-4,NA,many,CSAKRGAARQNEKLFF,TGCAGTGCCAAAAGGGGAGCAGCCCGTCAAAATGAAAAACTGTTTTTT
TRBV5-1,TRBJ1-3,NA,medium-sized,CASSWGRNSGNTIYF,TGCGCCAGCAGCTGGGGACGGAACTCTGGAAACACCATATATTTT
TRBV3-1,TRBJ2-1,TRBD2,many,CASSLALGTSGRTYEQFF,TGTGCCAGCAGCCTCGCCCTGGGGACTAGCGGGAGGACGTATGAGCAGTTCTTC
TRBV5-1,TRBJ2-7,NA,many,CASSFGREQYF,TGCGCCAGCAGTTTCGGTCGCGAGCAGTACTTC
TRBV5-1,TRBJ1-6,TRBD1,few,CASSLGQGKSGTYNSPLHF,TGCGCCAGCAGCTTGGGACAGGGGAAAAGCGGCACCTATAATTCACCCCTCCACTTT
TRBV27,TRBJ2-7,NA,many,CASKGRARYEQYF,TGTGCCAGCAAGGGCAGGGCGAGATACGAGCAGTACTTC
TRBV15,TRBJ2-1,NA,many,CATSRGLLHEQFF,TGTGCCACCAGCAGAGGGCTACTTCATGAGCAGTTCTTC
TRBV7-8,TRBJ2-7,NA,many,CASSLVFGQGGYEQYF,TGTGCCAGCAGCTTAGTATTCGGCCAGGGGGGTTACGAGCAGTACTTC
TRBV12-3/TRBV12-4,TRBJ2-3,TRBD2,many,CASSLRGLAGFGDTQYF,TGTGCCAGCAGTTTAAGGGGGCTAGCGGGGTTCGGAGATACGCAGTATTTT
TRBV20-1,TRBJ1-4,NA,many,CSASQLLGGRVGKLFF,TGCAGTGCCAGCCAGCTCCTAGGGGGACGCGTCGGAAAACTGTTTTTT
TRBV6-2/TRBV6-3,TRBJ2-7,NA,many,CASSPGFSRHYEQYF,TGTGCCAGCAGCCCAGGGTTTTCTCGGCACTACGAGCAGTACTTC
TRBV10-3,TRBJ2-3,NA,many,CAISEILDTQYF,TGTGCCATCAGTGAGATTCTAGATACGCAGTATTTT
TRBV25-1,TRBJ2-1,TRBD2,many,CASRNSGKYNEQFF,TGTGCCAGCAGGAACAGCGGGAAATACAATGAGCAGTTCTTC
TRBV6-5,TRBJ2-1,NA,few,CASSSTVVDEQFF,TGTGCCAGCAGTTCTACAGTAGTCGATGAGCAGTTCTTC
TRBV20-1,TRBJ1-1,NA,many,CSGLQGWNTEAFF,TGCAGTGGACTCCAAGGGTGGAACACTGAAGCTTTCTTT
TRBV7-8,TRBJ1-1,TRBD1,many,CASSSDRGRVTEAFF,TGTGCCAGCAGCTCGGACAGGGGGCGCGTCACTGAAGCTTTCTTT
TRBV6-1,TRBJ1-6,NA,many,CASSETTPSSPLHF,TGTGCCAGCAGTGAGACGACCCCTAGTTCACCCCTCCACTTT
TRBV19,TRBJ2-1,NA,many,CASSTRDKGFIDEQFF,TGTGCCAGTAGTACCAGGGACAAAGGGTTTATCGATGAGCAGTTCTTC
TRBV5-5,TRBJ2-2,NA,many,CASSGNTGELFF,TGTGCCAGCAGCGGGAACACCGGGGAGCTGTTTTTT
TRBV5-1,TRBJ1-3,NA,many,CASSLVGLNSGNTIYF,TGCGCCAGCAGCTTGGTAGGCTTAAACTCTGGAAACACCATATATTTT
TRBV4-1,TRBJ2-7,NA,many,CASGFQTGGSYEQYF,TGCGCCAGCGGGTTTCAGACAGGAGGCTCCTACGAGCAGTACTTC
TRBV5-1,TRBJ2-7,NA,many,CASSLAGGEQYF,TGCGCCAGCAGCTTGGCCGGGGGCGAGCAGTACTTC
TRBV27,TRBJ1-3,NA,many,CASSSKASGNTIYF,TGTGCCAGCAGTTCGAAAGCCTCTGGAAACACCATATATTTT